The rows below give T cell receptor beta chains drawn from one sample of a study of beta chain features in type 1 diabetes. Assay: immunoSEQ multiplex PCR; the TCRdb copy retains only in-frame clones and omits some. Among about 150,000 clones, around 8% were seen once, and the ten largest hold around 0.9%. Input material: central memory CD4+ T cells from blood. The receptors come from a woman between 40 and 50 years old with type 1 diabetes. Both conserved end residues are part of each CDR3. The order of the fields is D gene, J gene, V gene, clone size, CDR3 DNA, CDR3 protein. The D gene is left open where the match is weak. Clone size is not always given. Where it is, it says once, few, many or a class for expanded clones.

>TRBD1|TRBJ1-1|TRBV19|NA
TGTGCCAGTAGTATCCAGGCAGGGGGCTACACTGAAGCTTTCTTT
CASSIQAGGYTEAFF
>NA|TRBJ1-1|TRBV6-6|few
TGTGCCAGCTGGGAGGGGGTCACTGAAGCTTTCTTT
CASWEGVTEAFF
>NA|TRBJ2-5|TRBV9|many
TGTGCCAGCAGCGTAGGTGGAGGGAGGCAAGAGACCCAGTACTTC
CASSVGGGRQETQYF
>NA|TRBJ2-7|TRBV11-1|NA
TGTGCCAGCAGCACCCAGGGGGGCTACGAGCAGTACTTC
CASSTQGGYEQYF
>TRBD1|TRBJ2-1|TRBV5-1|NA
TGCGCCAGCAGCGGCGGGACAGGCGAACACAATGAGCAGTTCTTC
CASSGGTGEHNEQFF
>TRBD1|TRBJ1-4|TRBV28|many
TGTGCCAGCAGTTTGGTGGGACAGGGGGATGAAAAACTGTTTTTT
CASSLVGQGDEKLFF
>TRBD2|TRBJ2-1|TRBV28|NA
TGTGCCAGCAGTTTGGGAGGGGCGGGAGCGTACAATGAGCAGTTCTTC
CASSLGGAGAYNEQFF
>NA|TRBJ1-1|TRBV28|once
TGTGCCAGCGTAAGGGGCGACACTGAAGCTTTCTTT
CASVRGDTEAFF
>TRBD1|TRBJ1-2|TRBV5-4|NA
TGTGCCAGCAGCTATCCGGGACAGGGCGTAACGAAGGATGGCTACACCTTC
CASSYPGQGVTKDGYTF
>TRBD2|TRBJ2-1|TRBV15|few
TGTGCCACCAGCACATCGGGGGGGGCTCGGAATGAGCAGTTCTTC
CATSTSGGARNEQFF
>TRBD2|TRBJ2-1|TRBV4-3|NA
TGCGCCAGCAGCCAAGGGGCGGGAGGTACCTACAATGAGCAGTTCTTC
CASSQGAGGTYNEQFF
>NA|TRBJ1-1|TRBV15|NA
TGTGCCACCAGCAGAGGTACTCCTTCCAAAGCTTTCTTT
CATSRGTPSKAFF
>TRBD1|TRBJ2-5|TRBV2|NA
TGTGCCAGCGATAGAGACAGGGTCGAGACCCAGTACTTC
CASDRDRVETQYF
>NA|TRBJ1-1|TRBV19|NA
TGTGCCAGTAGGTCCTTACGGGTGAACACTGAAGCTTTCTTT
CASRSLRVNTEAFF
>NA|TRBJ2-7|TRBV16|NA
TGTGCCAGCAGCCAATCCCTGTCCGAGGCCGAGCAGTACTTC
CASSQSLSEAEQYF
>NA|TRBJ2-3|TRBV19|NA
TGTGCCAGTAGTGGGGGACTCCGAGGGTGGGCCACAGATACGCAGTATTTT
CASSGGLRGWATDTQYF
>TRBD2|TRBJ2-7|TRBV7-9|few
TGTGCCAGCAGCTTACCGACTAGCGGGGCTAGCTCCTACGAGCAGTACTTC
CASSLPTSGASSYEQYF
>NA|TRBJ2-7|TRBV7-2|few
TGTGCCAGCAGCCCCCGTCCCCCGGGGAGTACCTACGAGCAGTACTTC
CASSPRPPGSTYEQYF
>NA|TRBJ2-5|TRBV30|NA
TGTGCCTGGAGAGAGGGGGTGGGTGGAGAGACCCAGTACTTC
CAWREGVGGETQYF
>TRBD2|TRBJ2-3|TRBV6-5|few
TGTGCCAGCAGTTACTCAGGCGCGGGAGGGCAAGATACGCAGTATTTT
CASSYSGAGGQDTQYF
>NA|TRBJ2-6|TRBV9|NA
TGTGCCAGCAGCTTTTCATCTGGGGCCAACGTCCTGACTTTC
CASSFSSGANVLTF
>NA|TRBJ2-1|TRBV7-2|NA
TGTGCCAGCAGCTTAGACGCGGACAGTCAATTTTCCTCCTACAATGAGCAGTTCTTC
CASSLDADSQFSSYNEQFF
>TRBD2|TRBJ2-1|TRBV4-2|NA
TGTGCCAGCAGCCAAGATCGGATAGCGGGGGGGGAACGGCAGTTCTTC
CASSQDRIAGGERQFF
>TRBD2|TRBJ2-3|TRBV7-8|NA
TGTGCCAGCAGCCCGGGACTAGCGGGGGTGGGAGATACGCAGTATTTT
CASSPGLAGVGDTQYF
>NA|TRBJ2-1|TRBV2|few
TGTGCCAGCAGTGAAGCAGGGGGACCATACAATGAGCAGTTCTTC
CASSEAGGPYNEQFF
>NA|TRBJ1-5|TRBV7-9|NA
TGTGCCAGCAGCTTAGGGCCTCGAGCAGGGCCCGACCAGCCCCAGCATTTT
CASSLGPRAGPDQPQHF
>TRBD2|TRBJ2-5|TRBV5-5|few
TGTGCCAGCAGCTTTCGACTAGCGGGACAAGAGACCCAGTACTTC
CASSFRLAGQETQYF
>NA|TRBJ2-1|TRBV30|many
TGTGCCTGGAGTCGGGGTTACAATGAGCAGTTCTTC
CAWSRGYNEQFF
>TRBD2|TRBJ2-2|TRBV27|NA
TGTGCCAGCAGTTTAATGGGGGGGACCGGGGAGCTGTTTTTT
CASSLMGGTGELFF
>NA|TRBJ2-5|TRBV10-3|few
TGTGCCATCCAGGATGGGGGGAGAGAGACCCAGTACTTC
CAIQDGGRETQYF
>NA|TRBJ2-1|TRBV19|NA
TGTGCCAGTAAAAGCGGAGGCTACAATGAGCAGTTCTTC
CASKSGGYNEQFF
>NA|TRBJ1-1|TRBV18|few
TGTGCCAGCTCACCACGGGAGGCAAACACTGAAGCTTTCTTT
CASSPREANTEAFF
>NA|TRBJ1-1|TRBV29-1|NA
TGCAGCGTTGAAGATCGGGTTGCCGAAGCTTTCTTT
CSVEDRVAEAFF
>NA|TRBJ2-1|TRBV2|few
TGTGCCAGCAGCACACAACGGGGGAATGAGCAGTTCTTC
CASSTQRGNEQFF
>NA|TRBJ1-1|TRBV5-1|few
TGCGCCAGCAGGGAGGGACCGGGAAACACTGAAGCTTTCTTT
CASREGPGNTEAFF